These 15 T cell receptor beta chains share one sample of origin, sequenced in a study of cytomegalovirus exposure and HLA in healthy donors. Libraries were prepared by immunoSEQ multiplex PCR; TCRdb keeps only in-frame clonotypes and omits some of them. The data show some 120,000 clones, about 87% seen once. The specimen sequenced was PBMCs. The source is a woman aged 18 to 35 in good health and CMV-seronegative.

This chain joins TRBV7-2 and TRBJ2-7, with 7 bases that match TRBD2. This CDR3 comprises 13 residues. Unmatched junction bases numbered 4, after V lost 3 bases and J lost 5 bases. The germline V gene has CDR1 SGHTA and CDR2 FQGNSA. The CDR3 DNA reads TGTGCCAGCAGCTTCATACTAGCGAACGAGCAGTACTTC. It encodes CASSFILANEQYF. The full variable domain, its missing parts supplied by reference TRBV7-2 and TRBJ2-7, is GAGVSQSPSNKVTEKGKDVELRCDPISGHTALYWYRQSLGQGLEFLIYFQGNSAPDKSGLPSDRFSAERTGGSVSTLTIQRTQQEDSAVYLCASSFILANEQYFGPGTRLTVT.

This clone was observed a few times. This rearrangement joins TRBV11-3 to TRBJ2-4; TRBD2 aligns across 13 bases. V gave up 6 bases and J gave up 8 bases; unmatched junction bases: 7. Germline CDR1 and CDR2: SGHNT and YENEEA. The CDR3 is 15 residues long. CDR3 loop: CASSSGTSGIYIQYF. As DNA, the CDR3 is TGTGCCAGCAGTTCCGGGACTAGCGGGATATACATTCAGTACTTC.

CDR3 protein: CASQGQGKRNSPLHF. The CDR3 coding sequence is TGTGCCAGTCAAGGACAGGGCAAGCGCAATTCACCCCTCCACTTT. The chain combines TRBV2 with TRBJ1-6, with 8 bases fitting TRBD1. This CDR3 has 15 amino acids. With 9 bases clipped from V and 7 bases from J, the junction kept 11 bases outside the gene matches. Germline V gene data show CDR1 as SNHLY and CDR2 as FYNNEI.

V and J are TRBV5-4 and TRBJ2-3; D may be TRBD1 (7 bases). Deletions cut 0 bases from V and 4 bases from J, with 15 bases between. The CDR3 loop spans 16 amino acids. In germline, CDR1 is SGHNT, CDR2 YYREEE (reference sequence). DNA for the CDR3: TGTGCCAGCAGCTTGGGGGCAGGGGGAGGCGCAGATACGCAGTATTTT. This gives the protein CASSLGAGGGADTQYF. The whole variable domain, filled in from reference TRBV5-4 and TRBJ2-3, reads ETGVTQSPTHLIKTRGQQVTLRCSSQSGHNTVSWYQQALGQGPQFIFQYYREEENGRGNFPPRFSGLQFPNYSSELNVNALELDDSALYLCASSLGAGGGADTQYFGPGTRLTVL.

V gene TRBV2 combines with J gene TRBJ2-3; 12 bases match TRBD2. CDR1 and CDR2 (germline): SNHLY, FYNNEI. The J segment lost 4 bases and the V segment lost 0 bases, leaving 2 bases of the junction unmatched. The CDR3 spans 16 residues. CDR3 region: CASSEARLAGADTQYF. CDR3 DNA: TGTGCCAGCAGTGAAGCGAGACTAGCGGGGGCAGATACGCAGTATTTT.

The chain carries TRBV28 and TRBJ1-5, with D perhaps matching TRBD1 (6 bases). V lost 8 bases and J lost 7, with 21 bases in between. The CDR3 loop spans 15 amino acids. Germline V gene sequence: CDR1 MDHEN, CDR2 SYDVKM. In nucleotides, the CDR3 is TGTGCCAGCCTCCGAGAGGGGGGGCGAGGCCAGCCCCAGCATTTT. It yields the protein CASLREGGRGQPQHF. Filled out from reference TRBV28 and TRBJ1-5, the complete variable domain reads DVKVTQSSRYLVKRTGEKVFLECVQDMDHENMFWYRQDPGLGLRLIYFSYDVKMKEKGDIPEGYSVSREKKERFSLILESASTNQTSMYLCASLREGGRGQPQHFGDGTRLSIL.

The chain is built from TRBV19 and TRBJ2-7; TRBD1 agrees at 10 bases. Germline-derived CDR1 and CDR2 are LNHDA and SQIVND (reference sequence). This CDR3 contains 14 residues. V shed 5 bases, J shed 2 bases, and the junction held 3 bases outside the gene matches. The CDR3 spells CASSSGTGAYEQYF. The CDR3 DNA sequence: TGTGCCAGTAGTTCTGGGACAGGGGCCTACGAGCAGTACTTC.

The rearrangement uses TRBV28 and TRBJ2-1; 8 bases are shared with TRBD2. V shed 6 bases and J 5 bases; nucleotides not matched to a gene: 12. Looked up from germline, CDR1 is MDHEN and CDR2 is SYDVKM. The CDR3 totals 16 residues. CDR3 in DNA: TGTGCCAGCAGAGATACAAGCGGGAGTAGTCACAATGAGCAGTTCTTC. Translating it yields CASRDTSGSSHNEQFF. Together with reference TRBV28 and TRBJ2-1, the CDR3 gives the full variable domain: DVKVTQSSRYLVKRTGEKVFLECVQDMDHENMFWYRQDPGLGLRLIYFSYDVKMKEKGDIPEGYSVSREKKERFSLILESASTNQTSMYLCASRDTSGSSHNEQFFGPGTRLTVL.

This chain uses TRBV28 with TRBJ2-7; possibly TRBD2 for D (5 bases). Germline V gene data show CDR1 as MDHEN and CDR2 as SYDVKM. The CDR3 is 11 amino acids. Between the trimmed V and J ends, which lost 10 bases and 2 bases, there was a span of 9 bases. The CDR3 here is CATRDTYEQYF. The CDR3 DNA follows: TGTGCCACGAGGGATACCTACGAGCAGTACTTC.

This chain connects TRBV13 to TRBJ2-3; D not resolved. With 0 bases removed from V and 5 bases from J, the gap between germline ends came to 12 bases. The germline CDR1 and CDR2 sequences are PRHDT and FYEKMQ (reference sequence). The CDR3 has 15 residues. CDR3 protein: CASSLGGAVGDTQYF. In DNA, the CDR3 is TGTGCCAGCAGCTTAGGGGGTGCGGTTGGAGATACGCAGTATTTT.

This chain joins TRBV5-1 and TRBJ2-1, with 10 bases that match TRBD2. Trimming cost V 0 bases and J 6 bases; bases outside gene matches: 0. CDR1 and CDR2 (germline): SGHRS, YFSETQ. The CDR3 sequence is 14 residues long. CDR3 sequence reads: CASSLGLAGNEQFF. In DNA form, the CDR3 reads TGCGCCAGCAGCTTGGGACTAGCGGGCAATGAGCAGTTCTTC.

This clone came up once. This chain connects TRBV6-6 to TRBJ1-2; a possible D gene is TRBD1 (5 bases). Trimming cost V 4 bases and J 3 bases, with 15 bases left between them. The CDR3 contains 15 residues. Germline V gives CDR1 MNHNY, CDR2 SVGAGI (reference sequence). As DNA, the CDR3 is TGTGCCAGCAGTTCTGCGGGACTCACGTACTATGGCTACACCTTC. Translation gives CASSSAGLTYYGYTF.

In this sample, this clone turned up a few times. The rearrangement uses TRBV30 and TRBJ1-2; no clear D. Germline-derived CDR1 and CDR2 are GTSNPN and SVGIG (reference sequence). V lost 4 bases and J 2 bases, leaving 5 bases between the germline ends. The CDR3 runs 11 residues. CDR3 in DNA: TGTGCCTGGACAGCGAACTATGGCTACACCTTC. It translates to CAWTANYGYTF. Full variable domain (outside the CDR3, taken from reference TRBV30 and TRBJ1-2): SQTIHQWPATLVQPVGSPLSLECTVEGTSNPNLYWYRQAAGRGLQLLFYSVGIGQISSEVPQNLSASRPQDRQFILSSKKLLLSDSGFYLCAWTANYGYTFGSGTRLTVV.

This chain links TRBV7-9 with TRBJ2-7; 7 bases are shared with TRBD1. Germline CDR1 and CDR2: SEHNR and FQNEAQ (reference sequence). The J segment lost 3 bases and the V segment lost 4 bases, leaving 6 bases of the junction unmatched. The CDR3 spans 14 residues. CDR3 coding DNA: TGTGCCAGCAGCTCAGGACAGGAGTACTACGAGCAGTACTTC. This sequence encodes CASSSGQEYYEQYF.

This chain connects TRBV7-9 to TRBJ1-2, with D possibly TRBD1 on 6 matching bases. CDR3 length equals 15 residues. V was trimmed by 5 bases and J by 5 bases, leaving 18 bases between them. The germline V gene has CDR1 SEHNR and CDR2 FQNEAQ (reference sequence). This CDR3 reads CASSQSTGPGYGYTF. The CDR3 DNA reads TGTGCCAGCAGCCAGTCGACAGGTCCCGGGTATGGCTACACCTTC.